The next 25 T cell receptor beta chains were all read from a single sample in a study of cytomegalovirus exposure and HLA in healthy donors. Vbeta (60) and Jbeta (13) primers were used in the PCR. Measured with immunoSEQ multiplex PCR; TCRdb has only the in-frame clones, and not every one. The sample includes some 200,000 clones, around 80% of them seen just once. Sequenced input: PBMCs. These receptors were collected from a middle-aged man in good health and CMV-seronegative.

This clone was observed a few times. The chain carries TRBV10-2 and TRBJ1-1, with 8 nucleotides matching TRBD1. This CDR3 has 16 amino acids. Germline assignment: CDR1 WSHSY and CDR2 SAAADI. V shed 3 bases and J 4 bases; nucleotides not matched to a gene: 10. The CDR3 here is CASSEVQGAGITEAFF. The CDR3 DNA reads TGCGCCAGCAGTGAAGTCCAGGGGGCTGGGATCACTGAAGCTTTCTTT.

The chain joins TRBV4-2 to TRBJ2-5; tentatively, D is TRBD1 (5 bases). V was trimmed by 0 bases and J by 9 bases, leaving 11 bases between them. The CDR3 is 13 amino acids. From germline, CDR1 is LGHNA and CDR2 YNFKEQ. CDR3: CASSQDRGRAQYF. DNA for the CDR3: TGTGCCAGCAGCCAAGATAGGGGTAGGGCCCAGTACTTC.

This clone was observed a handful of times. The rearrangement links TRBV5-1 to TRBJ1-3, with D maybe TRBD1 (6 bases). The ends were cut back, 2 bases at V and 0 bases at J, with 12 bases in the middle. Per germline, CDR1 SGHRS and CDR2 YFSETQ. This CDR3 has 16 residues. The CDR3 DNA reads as TGCGCCAGCAGCTTACAGGACAGTCGCTCTGGAAACACCATATATTTT. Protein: CASSLQDSRSGNTIYF.

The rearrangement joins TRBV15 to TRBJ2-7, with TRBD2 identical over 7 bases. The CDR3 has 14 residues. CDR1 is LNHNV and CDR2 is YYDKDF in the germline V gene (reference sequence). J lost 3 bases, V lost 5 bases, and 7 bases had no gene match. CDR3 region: CATSGSGTIYEQYF. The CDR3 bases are TGTGCCACCAGCGGATCCGGGACTATCTACGAGCAGTACTTC.

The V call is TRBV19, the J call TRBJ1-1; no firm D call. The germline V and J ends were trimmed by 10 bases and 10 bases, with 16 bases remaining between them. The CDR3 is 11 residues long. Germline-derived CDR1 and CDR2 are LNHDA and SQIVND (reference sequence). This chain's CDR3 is CATGRETRAFF. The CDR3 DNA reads TGTGCCACCGGAAGGGAGACCAGAGCTTTCTTT.

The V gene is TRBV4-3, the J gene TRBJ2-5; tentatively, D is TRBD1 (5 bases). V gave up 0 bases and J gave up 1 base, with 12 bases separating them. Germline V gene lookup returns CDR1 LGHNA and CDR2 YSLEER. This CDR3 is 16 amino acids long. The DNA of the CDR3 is TGCGCCAGCAGCCAAGATGGGGCTACATTCCAAGAGACCCAGTACTTC. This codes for CASSQDGATFQETQYF.

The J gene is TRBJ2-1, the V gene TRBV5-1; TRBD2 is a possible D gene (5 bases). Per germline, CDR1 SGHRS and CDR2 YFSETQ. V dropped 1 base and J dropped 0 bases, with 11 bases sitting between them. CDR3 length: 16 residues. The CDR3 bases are TGCGCCAGCAGCTTGCTTGCGGGCGCCTCCTACAATGAGCAGTTCTTC. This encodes CASSLLAGASYNEQFF.

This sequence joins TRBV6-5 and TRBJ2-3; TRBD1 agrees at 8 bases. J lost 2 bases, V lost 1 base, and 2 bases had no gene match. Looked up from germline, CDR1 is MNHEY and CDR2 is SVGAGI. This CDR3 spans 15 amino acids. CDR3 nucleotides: TGTGCCAGCAGTTACTGGGGACAGGCCACAGATACGCAGTATTTT. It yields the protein CASSYWGQATDTQYF.

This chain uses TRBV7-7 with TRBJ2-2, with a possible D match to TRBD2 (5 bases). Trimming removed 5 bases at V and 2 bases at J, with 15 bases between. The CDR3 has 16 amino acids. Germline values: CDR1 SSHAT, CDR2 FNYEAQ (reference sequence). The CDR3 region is CASSPQPGKNTGELFF. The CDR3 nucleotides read TGTGCCAGCAGCCCCCAGCCGGGGAAAAACACCGGGGAGCTGTTTTTT.

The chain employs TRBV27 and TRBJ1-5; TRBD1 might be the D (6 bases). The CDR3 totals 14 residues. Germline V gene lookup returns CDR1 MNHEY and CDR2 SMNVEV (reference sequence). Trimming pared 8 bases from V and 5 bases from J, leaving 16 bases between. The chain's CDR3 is CASLVEAGDQPQHF. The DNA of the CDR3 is TGTGCCAGCCTAGTGGAGGCAGGGGATCAGCCCCAGCATTTT.

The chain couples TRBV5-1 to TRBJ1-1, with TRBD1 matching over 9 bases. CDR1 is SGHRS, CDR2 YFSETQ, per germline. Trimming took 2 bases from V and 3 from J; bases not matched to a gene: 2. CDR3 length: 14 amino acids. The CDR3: CASSLQGADTEAFF. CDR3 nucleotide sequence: TGCGCCAGCAGCTTACAGGGGGCGGACACTGAAGCTTTCTTT.

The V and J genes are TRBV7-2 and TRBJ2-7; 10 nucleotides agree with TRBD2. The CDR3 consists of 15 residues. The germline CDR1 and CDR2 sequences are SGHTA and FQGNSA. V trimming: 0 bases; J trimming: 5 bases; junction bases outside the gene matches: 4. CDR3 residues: CASSLAGLARDEQYF. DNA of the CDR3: TGTGCCAGCAGCTTAGCGGGACTAGCGCGCGACGAGCAGTACTTC.

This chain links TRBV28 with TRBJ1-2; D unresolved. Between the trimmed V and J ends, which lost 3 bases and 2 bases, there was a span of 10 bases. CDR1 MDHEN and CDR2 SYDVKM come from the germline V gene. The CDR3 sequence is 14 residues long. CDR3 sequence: CASSLGDPNYGYTF. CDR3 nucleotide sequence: TGTGCCAGCAGTTTGGGAGACCCCAACTATGGCTACACCTTC.

Here the CDR3 DNA reads TGTGCCAGCAAGGAGGGGAGGGGAAACTATGGCTACACCTTC. It translates to CASKEGRGNYGYTF. The chain combines TRBV9 with TRBJ1-2, with TRBD1 as a possible D gene (5 bases). The CDR3 sequence is 14 residues long. Looked up from germline, CDR1 is SGDLS and CDR2 is YYNGEE. V was trimmed by 6 bases and J by 2 bases, leaving 14 bases between them.

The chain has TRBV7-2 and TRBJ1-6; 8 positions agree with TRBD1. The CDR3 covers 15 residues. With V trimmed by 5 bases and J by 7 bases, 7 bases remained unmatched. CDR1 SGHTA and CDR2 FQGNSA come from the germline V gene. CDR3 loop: CASSTRQGRNSPLHF. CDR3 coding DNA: TGTGCCAGCAGCACAAGACAGGGGAGGAATTCACCCCTCCACTTT.

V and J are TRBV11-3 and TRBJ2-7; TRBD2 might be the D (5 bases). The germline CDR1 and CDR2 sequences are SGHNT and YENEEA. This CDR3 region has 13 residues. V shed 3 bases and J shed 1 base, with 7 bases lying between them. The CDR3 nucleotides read TGTGCCAGCAGCTTCGAGGGTTCCTACGAGCAGTACTTC. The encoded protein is CASSFEGSYEQYF.

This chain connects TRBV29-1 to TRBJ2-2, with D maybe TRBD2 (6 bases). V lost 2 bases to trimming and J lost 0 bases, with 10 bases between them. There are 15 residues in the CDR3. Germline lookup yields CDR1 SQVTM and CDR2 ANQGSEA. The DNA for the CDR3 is TGCAGCGTTGAACCCGGGGGTACGAACACCGGGGAGCTGTTTTTT. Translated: CSVEPGGTNTGELFF.

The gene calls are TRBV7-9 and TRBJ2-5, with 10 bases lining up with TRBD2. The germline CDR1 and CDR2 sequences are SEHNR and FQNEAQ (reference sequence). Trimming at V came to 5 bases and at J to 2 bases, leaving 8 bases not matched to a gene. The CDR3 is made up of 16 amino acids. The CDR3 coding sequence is TGTGCCAGCAGCCCCATAGCGGGGGGAAGGCAAGAGACCCAGTACTTC. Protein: CASSPIAGGRQETQYF.

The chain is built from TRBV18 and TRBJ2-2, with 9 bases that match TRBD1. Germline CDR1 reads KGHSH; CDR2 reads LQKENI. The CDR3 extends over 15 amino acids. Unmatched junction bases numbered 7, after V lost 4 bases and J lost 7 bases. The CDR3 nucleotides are TGTGCCAGCTCACTGGACAGGGGCGAGGTCGGGGAGCTGTTTTTT. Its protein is CASSLDRGEVGELFF.

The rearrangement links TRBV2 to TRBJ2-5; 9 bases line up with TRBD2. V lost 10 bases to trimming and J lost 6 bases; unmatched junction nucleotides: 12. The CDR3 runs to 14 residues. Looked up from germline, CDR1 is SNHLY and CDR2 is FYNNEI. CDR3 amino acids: CATRAASGEKTQYF. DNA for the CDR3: TGTGCCACACGTGCGGCTAGCGGGGAAAAGACCCAGTACTTC.

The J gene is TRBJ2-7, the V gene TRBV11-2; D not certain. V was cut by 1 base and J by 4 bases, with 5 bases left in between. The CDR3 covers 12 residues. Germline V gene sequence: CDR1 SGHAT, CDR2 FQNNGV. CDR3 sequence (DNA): TGTGCCAGCAGCTTAGTCGGGTACGAGCAGTACTTC. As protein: CASSLVGYEQYF. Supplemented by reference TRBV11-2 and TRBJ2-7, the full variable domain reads EAGVAQSPRYKIIEKRQSVAFWCNPISGHATLYWYQQILGQGPKLLIQFQNNGVVDDSQLPKDRFSAERLKGVDSTLKIQPAKLEDSAVYLCASSLVGYEQYFGPGTRLTVT.

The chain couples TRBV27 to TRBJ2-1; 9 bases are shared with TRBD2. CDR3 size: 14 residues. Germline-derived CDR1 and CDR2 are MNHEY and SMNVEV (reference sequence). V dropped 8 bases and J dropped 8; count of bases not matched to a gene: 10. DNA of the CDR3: TGTGCCAGCGGGAGGGTAGCGGGAGTACATGAGCAGTTCTTC. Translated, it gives CASGRVAGVHEQFF.

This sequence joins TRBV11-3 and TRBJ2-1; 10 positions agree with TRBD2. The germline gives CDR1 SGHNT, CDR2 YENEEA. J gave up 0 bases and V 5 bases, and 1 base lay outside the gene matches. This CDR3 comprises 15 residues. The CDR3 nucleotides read TGTGCCAGCAGCCCTAGCGGGGGCTCCTACAATGAGCAGTTCTTC. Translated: CASSPSGGSYNEQFF.

CDR3 residues: CASSPGLAAADTQYF. CDR3 in DNA: TGTGCCAGCAGCCCAGGACTAGCGGCGGCAGATACGCAGTATTTT. The rearrangement joins TRBV14 to TRBJ2-3; TRBD2 agrees at 10 bases. The germline CDR1 and CDR2 sequences are SGHDN and FVKESK. This CDR3 contains 15 residues. V was clipped by 4 bases and J by 4 bases; unmatched bases: 5.

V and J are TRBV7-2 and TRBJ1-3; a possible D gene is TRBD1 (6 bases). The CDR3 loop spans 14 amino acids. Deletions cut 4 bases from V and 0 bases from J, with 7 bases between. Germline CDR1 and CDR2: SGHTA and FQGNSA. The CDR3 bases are TGTGCCAGCAGCTACAGGGACTCTGGAAACACCATATATTTT. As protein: CASSYRDSGNTIYF.